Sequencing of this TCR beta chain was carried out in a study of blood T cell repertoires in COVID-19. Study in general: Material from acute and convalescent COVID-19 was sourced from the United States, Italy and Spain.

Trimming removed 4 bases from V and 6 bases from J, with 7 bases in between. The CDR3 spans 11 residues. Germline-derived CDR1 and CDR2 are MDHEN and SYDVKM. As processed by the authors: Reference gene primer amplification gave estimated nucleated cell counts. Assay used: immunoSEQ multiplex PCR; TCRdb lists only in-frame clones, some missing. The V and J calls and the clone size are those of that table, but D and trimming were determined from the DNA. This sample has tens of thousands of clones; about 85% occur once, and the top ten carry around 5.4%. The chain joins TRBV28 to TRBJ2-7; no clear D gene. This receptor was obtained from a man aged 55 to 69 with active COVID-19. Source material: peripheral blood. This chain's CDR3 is CASSSVSEQYF. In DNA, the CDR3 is TGTGCCAGCAGTTCTGTTAGCGAGCAGTACTTC.